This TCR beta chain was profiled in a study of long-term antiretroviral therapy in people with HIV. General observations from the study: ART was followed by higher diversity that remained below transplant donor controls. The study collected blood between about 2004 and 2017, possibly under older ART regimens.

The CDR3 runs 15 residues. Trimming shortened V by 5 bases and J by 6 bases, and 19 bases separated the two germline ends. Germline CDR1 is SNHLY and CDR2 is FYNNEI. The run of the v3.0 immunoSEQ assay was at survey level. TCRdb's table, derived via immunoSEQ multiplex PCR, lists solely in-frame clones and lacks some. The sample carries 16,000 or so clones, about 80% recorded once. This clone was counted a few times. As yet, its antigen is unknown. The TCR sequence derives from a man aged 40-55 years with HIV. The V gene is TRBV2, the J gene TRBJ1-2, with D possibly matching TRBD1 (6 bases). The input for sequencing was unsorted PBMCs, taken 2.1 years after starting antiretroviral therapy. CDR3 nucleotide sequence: TGTGCCAGCAGTTCACAGGGTATGGCGTTCAATGGCTACACCTTC. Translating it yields CASSSQGMAFNGYTF.